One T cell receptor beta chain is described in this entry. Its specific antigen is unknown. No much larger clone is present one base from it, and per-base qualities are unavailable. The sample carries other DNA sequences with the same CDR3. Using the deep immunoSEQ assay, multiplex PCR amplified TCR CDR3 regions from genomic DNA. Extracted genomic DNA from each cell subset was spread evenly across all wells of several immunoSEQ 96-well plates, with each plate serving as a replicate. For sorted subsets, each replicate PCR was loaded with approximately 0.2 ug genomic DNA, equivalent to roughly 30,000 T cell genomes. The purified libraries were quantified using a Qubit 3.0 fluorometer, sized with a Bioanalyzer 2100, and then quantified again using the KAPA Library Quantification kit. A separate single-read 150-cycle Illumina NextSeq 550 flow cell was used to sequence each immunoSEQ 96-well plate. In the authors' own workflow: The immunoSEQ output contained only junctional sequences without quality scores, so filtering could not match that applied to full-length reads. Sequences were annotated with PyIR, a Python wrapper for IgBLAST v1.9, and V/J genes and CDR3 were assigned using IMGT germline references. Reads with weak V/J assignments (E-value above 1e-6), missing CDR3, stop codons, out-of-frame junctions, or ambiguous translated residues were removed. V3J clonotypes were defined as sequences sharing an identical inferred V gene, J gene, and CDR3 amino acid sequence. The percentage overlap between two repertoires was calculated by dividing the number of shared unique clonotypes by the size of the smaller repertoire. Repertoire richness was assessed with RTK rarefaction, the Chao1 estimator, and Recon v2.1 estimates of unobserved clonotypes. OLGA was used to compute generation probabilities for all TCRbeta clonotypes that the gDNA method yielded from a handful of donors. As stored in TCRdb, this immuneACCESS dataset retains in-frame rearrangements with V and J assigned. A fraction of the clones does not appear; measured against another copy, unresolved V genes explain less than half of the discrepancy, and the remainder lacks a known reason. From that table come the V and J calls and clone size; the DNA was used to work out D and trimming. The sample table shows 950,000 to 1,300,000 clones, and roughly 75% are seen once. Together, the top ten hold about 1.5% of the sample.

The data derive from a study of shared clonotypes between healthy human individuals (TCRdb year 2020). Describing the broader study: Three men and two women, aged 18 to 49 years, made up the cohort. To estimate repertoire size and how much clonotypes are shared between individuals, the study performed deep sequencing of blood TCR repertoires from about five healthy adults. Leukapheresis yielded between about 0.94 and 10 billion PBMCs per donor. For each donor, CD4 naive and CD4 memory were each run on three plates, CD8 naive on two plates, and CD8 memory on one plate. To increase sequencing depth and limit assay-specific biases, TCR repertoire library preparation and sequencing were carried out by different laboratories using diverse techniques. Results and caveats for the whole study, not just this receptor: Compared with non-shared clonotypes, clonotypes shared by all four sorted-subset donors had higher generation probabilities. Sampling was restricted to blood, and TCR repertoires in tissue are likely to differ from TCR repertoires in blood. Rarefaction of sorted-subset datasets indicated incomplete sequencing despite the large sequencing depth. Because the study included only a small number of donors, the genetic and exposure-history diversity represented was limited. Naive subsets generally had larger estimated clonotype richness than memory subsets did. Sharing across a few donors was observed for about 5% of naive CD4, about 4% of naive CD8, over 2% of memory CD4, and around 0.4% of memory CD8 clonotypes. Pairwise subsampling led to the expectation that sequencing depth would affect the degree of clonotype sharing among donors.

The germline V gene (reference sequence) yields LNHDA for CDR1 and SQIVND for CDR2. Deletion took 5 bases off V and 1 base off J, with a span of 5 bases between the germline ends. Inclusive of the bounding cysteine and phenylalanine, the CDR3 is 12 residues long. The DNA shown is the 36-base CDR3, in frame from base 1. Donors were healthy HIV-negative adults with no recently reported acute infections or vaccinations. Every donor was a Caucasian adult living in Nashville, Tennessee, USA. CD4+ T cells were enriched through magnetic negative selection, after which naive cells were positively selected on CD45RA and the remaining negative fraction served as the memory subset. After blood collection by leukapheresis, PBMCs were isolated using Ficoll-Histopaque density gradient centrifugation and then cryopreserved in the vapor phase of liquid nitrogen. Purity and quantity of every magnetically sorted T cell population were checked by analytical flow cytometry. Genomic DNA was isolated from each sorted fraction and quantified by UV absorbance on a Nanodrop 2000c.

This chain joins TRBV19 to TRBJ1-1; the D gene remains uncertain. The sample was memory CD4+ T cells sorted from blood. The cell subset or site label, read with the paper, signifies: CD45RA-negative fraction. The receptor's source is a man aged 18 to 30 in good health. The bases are TGTGCCAGTAGTGCGGGGAACACTGAAGCTTTCTTT. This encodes CASSAGNTEAFF.